The 25 T cell receptor beta chains listed next were all sequenced from one sample in a study of T cell changes during pregnancy in multiple sclerosis. This table comes from immunoSEQ multiplex PCR, and its TCRdb copy is limited to in-frame clones, with some not included. Of about 50,000 clones listed, about nine tenths were seen once; the top ten hold approximately 0.27%. Sample: CD4+ T cells from peripheral blood mononuclear cells, taken in the second trimester of pregnancy. These receptors all come from a female donor with multiple sclerosis, enrolled in a pregnancy study.

The chain joins TRBV27 to TRBJ2-7, with 8 bases fitting TRBD1. This CDR3 comprises 15 residues. The junction had 11 bases not matched to a gene; V was cut back by 7 bases and J by 3 bases. Germline V CDR1 and CDR2: MNHEY, SMNVEV (reference sequence). Here the CDR3 reads CASTGQGAGGYEQYF. For the CDR3, the DNA is TGTGCCAGCACTGGACAGGGCGCCGGGGGCTACGAGCAGTACTTC.

This clone was observed a handful of times. The CDR3 region is CASSTTGVGGSPLHF. CDR3 sequence (DNA): TGTGCCAGCAGCACTACAGGAGTTGGCGGTTCACCCCTCCACTTT. This chain uses TRBV11-1 with TRBJ1-6, with TRBD1 as a possible D gene (5 bases). CDR3 length: 15 amino acids. Between the trimmed V and J ends, which lost 5 bases and 9 bases, there was a span of 17 bases. Germline CDR1 reads SGHAT; CDR2 reads FQDESV (reference sequence). The full variable domain, completed using reference TRBV11-1 and TRBJ1-6, is EAEVAQSPRYKITEKSQAVAFWCDPISGHATLYWYRQILGQGPELLVQFQDESVVDDSQLPKDRFSAERLKGVDSTLKIQPAELGDSAMYLCASSTTGVGGSPLHFGNGTRLTVT.

The chain combines TRBV10-2 with TRBJ1-2, with D possibly being TRBD1 (5 bases). Germline loops: CDR1 WSHSY, CDR2 SAAADI. Trimming shortened V by 8 bases and J by 1 base, and 8 bases separated the two germline ends. There are 12 residues in the CDR3. As DNA, the CDR3 is TGCGCCAGCCGGGACTTTAACTATGGCTACACCTTC. Its protein product is CASRDFNYGYTF.

The J gene is TRBJ2-7, the V gene TRBV7-9, with TRBD2 matching over 7 bases. The CDR3 consists of 16 residues. With 5 bases clipped from V and 3 bases from J, the junction kept 13 bases outside the gene matches. Germline V gene lookup returns CDR1 SEHNR and CDR2 FQNEAQ (reference sequence). CDR3 sequence: CASSNRGVGVSYEQYF. CDR3 bases: TGTGCCAGCAGCAACCGGGGGGTCGGGGTTAGCTACGAGCAGTACTTC.

The chain is built from TRBV6-1 and TRBJ1-2; possible D gene TRBD1, 5 bases. Germline assignment: CDR1 MNHNS and CDR2 SASEGT. Trimming took off 1 base at V and 2 bases at J, with 8 bases between the two ends. There are 14 residues in the CDR3. The CDR3 sequence: CASSEGSGNYGYTF. The CDR3 DNA sequence: TGTGCCAGCAGTGAAGGCTCAGGGAACTATGGCTACACCTTC.

The chain has TRBV6-4 and TRBJ2-7, with D possibly matching TRBD1 (6 bases). Germline V lookup: CDR1 MRHNA, CDR2 SNTAGT. V lost 10 bases, J lost 4 bases, and 17 bases lay in between. The CDR3 extends over 13 amino acids. CDR3 in DNA: TGTGCCATCCCAGGGGAGCATCTGTACGAGCAGTACTTC. Protein: CAIPGEHLYEQYF.

The genes are TRBV6-5 and TRBJ2-2; no firm D call. CDR3 length: 13 amino acids. The V gene lost 8 bases and the J gene lost 6 bases, with 13 bases spanning the gap. Germline CDR1 is MNHEY and CDR2 is SVGAGI. The CDR3 is CASRQRRPGELFF. Written as DNA, the CDR3 is TGTGCCAGCCGGCAGCGTCGTCCCGGGGAGCTGTTTTTT.

V and J are TRBV15 and TRBJ2-2; the match to TRBD1 covers 8 bases. This CDR3 has 15 amino acids. Germline V CDR1 and CDR2: LNHNV, YYDKDF (reference sequence). After removal of 3 bases from V and 6 bases from J, the junction contained 6 bases not matched to a gene. CDR3 nucleotide sequence: TGTGCCACCAGCAGCGACAGGGGATGGGCCGGGGAGCTGTTTTTT. It specifies CATSSDRGWAGELFF.

The gene calls are TRBV6-1 and TRBJ1-4; D is undetermined. Germline-derived CDR1 and CDR2 are MNHNS and SASEGT. The V gene lost 2 bases and the J gene lost 0 bases, with 16 bases spanning the gap. The CDR3 runs to 18 residues. In DNA, the CDR3 is TGTGCCAGCAGTGAATACACCATAGCACCTGCAACTAATGAAAAACTGTTTTTT. Amino acid sequence: CASSEYTIAPATNEKLFF.

This clone was counted a single time. The gene calls are TRBV11-2 and TRBJ2-3; 13 nucleotides agree with TRBD2. CDR3 length: 15 residues. With 5 bases clipped from V and 7 bases from J, the junction kept 6 bases outside the gene matches. Germline V gene data show CDR1 as SGHAT and CDR2 as FQNNGV. In DNA, the CDR3 is TGTGCCAGCAGCCCCCGGACTAGCGGGGGCCATACGCAGTATTTT. Translation: CASSPRTSGGHTQYF.

V is TRBV9 and J is TRBJ2-2; D is undetermined. Trimming removed 0 bases from V and 3 bases from J, with 9 bases in between. The CDR3 has 15 amino acids. Looked up from germline, CDR1 is SGDLS and CDR2 is YYNGEE. The DNA for the CDR3 is TGTGCCAGCAGCGTAGCCAGGCCGGACACCGGGGAGCTGTTTTTT. This codes for CASSVARPDTGELFF.

On this clone itself: The junction differs from germline at one of its ends, possibly a read error. The V and J genes are TRBV2 and TRBJ1-3; possible D gene TRBD1, 5 bases. CDR3 length equals 15 residues. CDR1 SNHLY and CDR2 FYNNEI come from the germline V gene. The CDR3 DNA follows: TGCGCCAGCTGGAGGGGTGAAGGGTCTGGAAACACCATATATTTT. Its protein product is CASWRGEGSGNTIYF.

Only one count was recorded for this clone. The chain employs TRBV5-1 and TRBJ1-1; 12 bases line up with TRBD1. This CDR3 is built from 16 residues. Germline V gives CDR1 SGHRS, CDR2 YFSETQ. Trimming took 5 bases from V and 5 from J; bases not matched to a gene: 10. The chain's CDR3 is CASSAGTGGAGTEAFF. DNA of the CDR3: TGCGCCAGCAGTGCCGGGACAGGGGGCGCGGGGACTGAAGCTTTCTTT. Drawing the rest from reference TRBV5-1 and TRBJ1-1, the complete variable domain is KAGVTQTPRYLIKTRGQQVTLSCSPISGHRSVSWYQQTPGQGLQFLFEYFSETQRNKGNFPGRFSGRQFSNSRSEMNVSTLELGDSALYLCASSAGTGGAGTEAFFGQGTRLTVV.

The chain links TRBV7-3 to TRBJ1-2; TRBD1 might be the D (5 bases). The V gene lost 8 bases and the J gene lost 4 bases, with 17 bases spanning the gap. Germline V gives CDR1 SGHTA, CDR2 FQGTGA. The CDR3 is 14 amino acids. CDR3 residues: CASGSGTDLYGYTF. For the CDR3, the DNA is TGTGCCAGCGGGAGCGGGACCGATCTCTATGGCTACACCTTC.

In this sample, this clone turned up once. The chain carries TRBV5-1 and TRBJ1-2; no reliable D call. The CDR3 consists of 13 residues. The V gene lost 0 bases and the J gene lost 0 bases, with 3 bases spanning the gap. CDR1 and CDR2 from the germline V gene are SGHRS and YFSETQ. Here the CDR3 reads CASSLAANYGYTF. In DNA, the CDR3 is TGCGCCAGCAGCTTGGCGGCTAACTATGGCTACACCTTC.

The chain combines TRBV7-9 with TRBJ1-2; 8 positions match TRBD1. The germline CDR1 and CDR2 sequences are SEHNR and FQNEAQ (reference sequence). Trimming at V came to 4 bases and at J to 6 bases, leaving 10 bases not matched to a gene. The CDR3 loop spans 15 amino acids. The CDR3 DNA sequence: TGTGCCAGCAGCTCCGGACAGGGAAGAGTTAATGGCTACACCTTC. It encodes CASSSGQGRVNGYTF.

This chain's CDR3 is CASSLARTSYEQYF. The CDR3 DNA follows: TGTGCCAGCAGCTTAGCGAGAACCTCCTACGAGCAGTACTTC. V is TRBV7-2 and J is TRBJ2-7; D is unresolved. This CDR3 region has 14 residues. Germline V lookup: CDR1 SGHTA, CDR2 FQGNSA. Deletions cut 0 bases from V and 0 bases from J, with 6 bases between.

V and J are TRBV10-3 and TRBJ1-1; D is unclear. Per the germline V gene, CDR1 is ENHRY and CDR2 is SYGVKD. This CDR3 is 18 amino acids long. V gave up 0 bases and J gave up 0 bases, with 17 bases separating them. The CDR3, as DNA: TGTGCCATCAGTGAGTCGAGTGCAGACAATTTAATGAACACTGAAGCTTTCTTT. Its translation: CAISESSADNLMNTEAFF.

The rearrangement uses TRBV5-6 and TRBJ2-3; D remains ambiguous. Trimming removed 3 bases from V and 2 bases from J, with 4 bases in between. The CDR3 spans 12 residues. The germline V gene encodes CDR1 SGHDT and CDR2 YYEEEE. In DNA, the CDR3 is TGTGCCAGCAGCTCAGACACAGATACGCAGTATTTT. Its translation: CASSSDTDTQYF.

The chain combines TRBV7-9 with TRBJ2-5; a weak D match, TRBD2 (5 bases). V lost 7 bases, J lost 3 bases, and 21 bases lay in between. CDR3 size: 16 residues. Germline values: CDR1 SEHNR, CDR2 FQNEAQ (reference sequence). The CDR3 here is CASNPSWRAAKETQYF. The CDR3 DNA follows: TGTGCCAGCAATCCCTCTTGGCGGGCGGCAAAAGAGACCCAGTACTTC.

The chain recombines TRBV7-2 with TRBJ1-2, with 10 positions matching TRBD1. This CDR3 has 13 residues. Germline V lookup: CDR1 SGHTA, CDR2 FQGNSA. Losses at the gene ends were 3 bases for V and 8 bases for J; bases not matched to a gene: 3. CDR3 loop: CASSLGTGVGYTF. The CDR3 DNA follows: TGTGCCAGCAGCTTGGGGACAGGGGTCGGCTACACCTTC. The full variable domain, with the rest looked up from reference TRBV7-2 and TRBJ1-2, is GAGVSQSPSNKVTEKGKDVELRCDPISGHTALYWYRQSLGQGLEFLIYFQGNSAPDKSGLPSDRFSAERTGGSVSTLTIQRTQQEDSAVYLCASSLGTGVGYTFGSGTRLTVV.

The rearrangement links TRBV6-1 to TRBJ2-1, with D perhaps TRBD2 (5 bases). Germline assignment: CDR1 MNHNS and CDR2 SASEGT. CDR3 length equals 12 residues. Trimming left V 10 bases short and J 6 bases short, with 13 bases between. CDR3 amino acids: CATYPGFNEQFF. CDR3 DNA: TGTGCCACCTATCCGGGATTCAATGAGCAGTTCTTC.

The genes are TRBV5-1 and TRBJ2-3, with a weak D call TRBD1 (6 bases). V lost 4 bases and J lost 6, with 12 bases in between. The CDR3 sequence is 13 residues long. Germline V gene sequence: CDR1 SGHRS, CDR2 YFSETQ. CDR3 coding DNA: TGCGCCAGCAGCGGGGGCCCTGGGGATACGCAGTATTTT. This sequence encodes CASSGGPGDTQYF.

The rearrangement uses TRBV12-5 and TRBJ1-6; a weak D match, TRBD1 (6 bases). The ends were cut back, 2 bases at V and 10 bases at J, with 12 bases in the middle. This CDR3 has 14 residues. CDR1 is LGHNT, CDR2 FRNRAP, per germline. CDR3 loop: CASGLSGGGSPLHF. The CDR3 DNA reads as TGTGCTAGTGGTTTGTCGGGGGGGGGCTCACCCCTCCACTTT.

The chain is built from TRBV18 and TRBJ1-1; no reliable D call. CDR1 KGHSH and CDR2 LQKENI come from the germline V gene. This CDR3 has 13 amino acids. The ends were cut back, 10 bases at V and 4 bases at J, with 16 bases in the middle. CDR3 sequence: CATSRARGTEAFF. The CDR3 DNA follows: TGTGCCACCTCGAGGGCGCGGGGCACTGAAGCTTTCTTT.